The 23 T cell receptor beta chains below were found in one sample sequenced in a study of PD-L1 blockade in urothelial cancer. Assay: immunoSEQ multiplex PCR; the TCRdb copy retains only in-frame clones and omits some. The sample lists some 27,000 clones, roughly 80% occurring once. The sequences come from PBMCs, collected around atezolizumab (anti-PD-L1) treatment. The source of these receptors is a man between 50 and 59 years old with urothelial cancer.

The V call is TRBV6-5, the J call TRBJ2-1; D is unclear. The CDR3 consists of 11 residues. The germline V and J ends were trimmed by 7 bases and 8 bases, with 9 bases remaining between them. CDR1 is MNHEY, CDR2 SVGAGI, per germline. The CDR3 bases are TGTGCCAGCACGCGAGGTGATGAGCAGTTCTTC. Residues: CASTRGDEQFF.

The genes are TRBV27 and TRBJ2-7; D may be TRBD2 (5 bases). This CDR3 has 13 residues. V lost 6 bases to trimming and J lost 3 bases, with 12 bases between them. The germline gives CDR1 MNHEY, CDR2 SMNVEV (reference sequence). This CDR3 reads CASRTAGSYEQYF. The CDR3 nucleotides read TGTGCCAGCAGGACGGCGGGTAGCTACGAGCAGTACTTC.

V usage is TRBV6-1 and J usage is TRBJ1-2, with 10 bases fitting TRBD1. CDR1 is MNHNS, CDR2 SASEGT, per germline. The CDR3 is 15 residues long. The junction had 6 bases not matched to a gene; V was cut back by 0 bases and J by 8 bases. The CDR3 DNA reads TGTGCCAGCAGTGAAGCGGGGACAGGGGCTTGGGGCTACACCTTC. Its translation is CASSEAGTGAWGYTF.

This chain links TRBV5-1 with TRBJ2-7; 9 nucleotides line up with TRBD2. The ends lost 0 bases at V and 2 bases at J; junction bases unmatched: 6. Germline V CDR1 and CDR2: SGHRS, YFSETQ. This CDR3 comprises 16 residues. The CDR3 region is CASSLAGASGTYEQYF. The CDR3 DNA follows: TGCGCCAGCAGCTTGGCGGGGGCTAGCGGGACCTACGAGCAGTACTTC. Combining the CDR3 with reference TRBV5-1 and TRBJ2-7 gives the whole variable domain KAGVTQTPRYLIKTRGQQVTLSCSPISGHRSVSWYQQTPGQGLQFLFEYFSETQRNKGNFPGRFSGRQFSNSRSEMNVSTLELGDSALYLCASSLAGASGTYEQYFGPGTRLTVT.

This clone has just a few counts. The chain carries TRBV4-1 and TRBJ2-4; unclear D gene. The CDR3 totals 16 residues. Germline V gene lookup returns CDR1 MGHRA and CDR2 YSYEKL. V was cut by 0 bases and J by 0 bases, with 9 bases left in between. The CDR3 loop is CASSQESSRAKNIQYF. The CDR3 nucleotides read TGCGCCAGCAGCCAAGAAAGTTCCAGAGCCAAAAACATTCAGTACTTC.

By share, this clone ranks as medium-sized (0.01 to 0.1%). V gene TRBV11-3 combines with J gene TRBJ2-3; TRBD1 agrees at 9 bases. This CDR3 has 16 residues. The germline V gene encodes CDR1 SGHNT and CDR2 YENEEA. Trimming at V came to 5 bases and at J to 1 base, leaving 7 bases not matched to a gene. The CDR3 reads CASSPGTGFRTDTQYF. The CDR3 DNA is TGTGCCAGCAGCCCCGGGACAGGGTTCCGCACAGATACGCAGTATTTT.

The V and J genes are TRBV19 and TRBJ2-7; D might be TRBD2 (6 bases). The length of the CDR3 is 15 residues. In germline, CDR1 is LNHDA, CDR2 SQIVND (reference sequence). V was trimmed by 4 bases and J by 0 bases, leaving 13 bases between them. CDR3 coding DNA: TGTGCCAGTAGTACCCCGGCCGGGAGCTCCTACGAGCAGTACTTC. Translated, it gives CASSTPAGSSYEQYF. Variable domain in full (rest from reference TRBV19 and TRBJ2-7): DGGITQSPKYLFRKEGQNVTLSCEQNLNHDAMYWYRQDPGQGLRLIYYSQIVNDFQKGDIAEGYSVSREKKESFPLTVTSAQKNPTAFYLCASSTPAGSSYEQYFGPGTRLTVT.

This chain links TRBV6-5 with TRBJ2-7; the match to TRBD2 covers 7 bases. The germline CDR1 and CDR2 sequences are MNHEY and SVGAGI. The CDR3 is made up of 14 amino acids. V lost 6 bases and J lost 1; bases outside the gene matches: 6. CDR3 nucleotide sequence: TGTGCCAGCAGGAATCCTAGCGGATCCTACGAGCAGTACTTC. Translating gives CASRNPSGSYEQYF.

This clone was seen just once. The chain joins TRBV2 to TRBJ2-1; the match to TRBD2 covers 9 bases. CDR3 length: 14 amino acids. CDR1 is SNHLY and CDR2 is FYNNEI in the germline V gene. The V segment lost 3 bases and the J segment 6 bases; nucleotides outside the gene matches: 3. CDR3 region: CASSEREGINEQFF. In DNA form, the CDR3 reads TGTGCCAGCAGTGAGCGGGAGGGGATCAATGAGCAGTTCTTC.

This chain connects TRBV5-1 to TRBJ1-2; 10 bases match TRBD1. Germline CDR1 SGHRS, CDR2 YFSETQ. The CDR3 consists of 15 residues. Unmatched junction bases numbered 3, after V lost 2 bases and J lost 2 bases. CDR3 residues: CASSFGTGENYGYTF. DNA of the CDR3: TGCGCCAGCAGCTTCGGGACAGGGGAAAACTATGGCTACACCTTC.

The rearrangement joins TRBV19 to TRBJ1-1; TRBD1 might be the D (6 bases). The CDR3 runs to 18 residues. Germline V lookup: CDR1 LNHDA, CDR2 SQIVND (reference sequence). The V gene lost 2 bases and the J gene lost 0 bases, with 19 bases spanning the gap. CDR3: CASSIKTGLQRMNTEAFF. The CDR3 bases are TGTGCCAGTAGTATAAAAACAGGGCTACAACGGATGAACACTGAAGCTTTCTTT.

CDR3 protein: CASSSAAGGTARSYNEQFF. The CDR3, as DNA: TGTGCCAGCAGCTCAGCAGCGGGAGGTACCGCACGCTCCTACAATGAGCAGTTCTTC. V is TRBV11-2 and J is TRBJ2-1; 9 bases are a match to TRBD2. V was clipped by 4 bases and J by 0 bases; unmatched bases: 13. This CDR3 is 19 amino acids long. Germline CDR1 and CDR2: SGHAT and FQNNGV.

The V gene is TRBV19, the J gene TRBJ2-2; D is unclear. Trimming removed 3 bases from V and 1 base from J, with 6 bases in between. This CDR3 has 14 residues. In germline, CDR1 is LNHDA, CDR2 SQIVND (reference sequence). The CDR3 DNA sequence: TGTGCCAGTAGTATCAGACTGAACACCGGGGAGCTGTTTTTT. Encoded protein: CASSIRLNTGELFF.

The V and J genes are TRBV15 and TRBJ2-7; a weak D match, TRBD2 (5 bases). Per germline, CDR1 LNHNV and CDR2 YYDKDF (reference sequence). V was clipped by 3 bases and J by 3 bases, with 6 bases between them. The CDR3 loop spans 12 amino acids. As DNA, the CDR3 is TGTGCCACCAGCAGCCGGGGCTACGAGCAGTACTTC. Residues: CATSSRGYEQYF. The variable domain in full, completed from reference TRBV15 and TRBJ2-7, reads DAMVIQNPRYQVTQFGKPVTLSCSQTLNHNVMYWYQQKSSQAPKLLFHYYDKDFNNEADTPDNFQSRRPNTSFCFLDIRSPGLGDTAMYLCATSSRGYEQYFGPGTRLTVT.

This chain uses TRBV2 with TRBJ2-2; 9 positions agree with TRBD1. V gave up 3 bases and J gave up 7 bases; unmatched junction bases: 6. This CDR3 is built from 15 residues. Looked up from germline, CDR1 is SNHLY and CDR2 is FYNNEI. The CDR3 spells CASSEGTGGYGELFF. Here the CDR3 DNA reads TGTGCCAGCAGTGAGGGTACAGGGGGCTACGGGGAGCTGTTTTTT.

V and J are TRBV11-1 and TRBJ2-7, with 9 positions matching TRBD2. Germline V CDR1 and CDR2: SGHAT, FQDESV (reference sequence). V gave up 0 bases and J gave up 9 bases; unmatched junction bases: 9. The CDR3 covers 15 residues. CDR3 sequence (DNA): TGTGCCAGCAGCTTAGCTCCGGGACTAGCACGAGCGCAGTACTTC. It codes for CASSLAPGLARAQYF.

This clone is classed as medium-sized. The rearrangement joins TRBV28 to TRBJ1-3, with D tentatively TRBD1 (6 bases). Germline V gene data show CDR1 as MDHEN and CDR2 as SYDVKM. Trimming left V 4 bases short and J 4 bases short, with 17 bases between. CDR3 length equals 16 residues. CDR3 in amino acids: CASSSTGSTVGNTIYF. The DNA for the CDR3 is TGTGCCAGCAGTTCCACAGGGAGTACTGTGGGAAACACCATATATTTT.

A note on this clone: Sequence at one end of the junction differs from germline and may be a read error. This chain joins TRBV7-7 and TRBJ2-2; perhaps TRBD2 as D (6 bases). The CDR3 has 17 residues. Germline V lookup: CDR1 SSHAT, CDR2 FNYEAQ (reference sequence). CDR3 sequence: CASSPLGGVSNTGELFF. The CDR3 region has the DNA TGTGCTAGCAGCCCCCTTGGAGGGGTTTCGAACACCGGGGAGCTGTTTTTT.

This clone appeared a few times. The gene calls are TRBV5-4 and TRBJ1-6; 7 nucleotides match TRBD1. CDR3 length: 17 residues. From germline, CDR1 is SGHNT and CDR2 YYREEE (reference sequence). V gave up 4 bases and J gave up 9 bases; unmatched junction bases: 16. CDR3 coding DNA: TGTGCCAGCAGCGACCCACGGACAGGCCCGACTCGTTCACCCCTCCACTTT. Protein: CASSDPRTGPTRSPLHF. Looking up the rest from reference TRBV5-4 and TRBJ1-6 gives the full variable domain: ETGVTQSPTHLIKTRGQQVTLRCSSQSGHNTVSWYQQALGQGPQFIFQYYREEENGRGNFPPRFSGLQFPNYSSELNVNALELDDSALYLCASSDPRTGPTRSPLHFGNGTRLTVT.

The V call is TRBV15, the J call TRBJ1-2; D gene unclear. Trimming removed 6 bases at V and 8 bases at J, with 13 bases between. CDR1 and CDR2 from the germline V gene are LNHNV and YYDKDF (reference sequence). The CDR3 consists of 12 residues. The CDR3 region is CATSISGYGYTF. As DNA, the CDR3 is TGTGCCACCAGTATTTCGGGGTACGGCTACACCTTC.

The chain joins TRBV10-2 to TRBJ1-5; a possible D gene is TRBD1 (5 bases). CDR3 size: 14 residues. Germline loops: CDR1 WSHSY, CDR2 SAAADI. Trimming took off 3 bases at V and 4 bases at J, with 10 bases between the two ends. In nucleotides, the CDR3 is TGCGCCAGCAGTGACAGGGTGGCGAATCAGCCCCAGCATTTT. It encodes CASSDRVANQPQHF.

The V call is TRBV18, the J call TRBJ1-2; 7 nucleotides match TRBD1. Trimming at V came to 0 bases and at J to 6 bases, leaving 1 base not matched to a gene. This CDR3 has 13 residues. Germline CDR1 and CDR2: KGHSH and LQKENI. The CDR3, as DNA: TGTGCCAGCTCACCACCGACAGGGAATGGCTACACCTTC. As protein: CASSPPTGNGYTF.

The rearrangement joins TRBV5-1 to TRBJ1-1, with D uncertain. CDR1 SGHRS and CDR2 YFSETQ come from the germline V gene. The CDR3 is 14 residues long. Trimming left V 2 bases short and J 5 bases short, with 13 bases between. The CDR3 region is CASSFFDFGTEAFF. The CDR3 DNA reads as TGCGCCAGCAGCTTTTTCGACTTTGGGACTGAAGCTTTCTTT.